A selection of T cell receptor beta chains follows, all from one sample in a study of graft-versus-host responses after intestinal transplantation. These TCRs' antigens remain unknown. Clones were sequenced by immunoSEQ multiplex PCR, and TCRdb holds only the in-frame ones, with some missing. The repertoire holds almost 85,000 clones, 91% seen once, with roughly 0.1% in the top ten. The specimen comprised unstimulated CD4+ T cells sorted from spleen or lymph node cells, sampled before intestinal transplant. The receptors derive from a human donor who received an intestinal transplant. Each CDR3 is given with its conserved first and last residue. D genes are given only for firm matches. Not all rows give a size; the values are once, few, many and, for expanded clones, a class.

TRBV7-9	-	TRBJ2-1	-	TGTGCCAGCAGCCCGGGTAATGAGCAGTTCTTC	CASSPGNEQFF
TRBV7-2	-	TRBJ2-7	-	TGTGCCAGCAGCTTAGCGGGGGGATCGGCGCCTATTTACGAGCAGTACTTC	CASSLAGGSAPIYEQYF
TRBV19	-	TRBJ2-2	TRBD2	TGTGCCAGTAGGGGACTAGCCCTGAACACCGGGGAGCTGTTTTTT	CASRGLALNTGELFF
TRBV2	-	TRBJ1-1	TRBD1	TGTGCCAGCAGTACCGGGACAGGGGGCGTTGAAGCTTTCTTT	CASSTGTGGVEAFF
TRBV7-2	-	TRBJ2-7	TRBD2	TGTGCCAGCAGCTCCCCGCGGGCGGGGGGGCCCTACGAGCAGTACTTC	CASSSPRAGGPYEQYF
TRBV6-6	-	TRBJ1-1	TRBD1	TGTGCCAGCAGCCCGGGACAGGGGCTTATGAACACTGAAGCTTTCTTT	CASSPGQGLMNTEAFF
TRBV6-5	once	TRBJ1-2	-	TGTGCCAGCAGTTACTCGGGACGGACAGAGTATGGCTACACCTTC	CASSYSGRTEYGYTF
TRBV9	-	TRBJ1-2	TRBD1	TGTGCCAGCAGCGTTTCGACAGGGGAAGGCTACACCTTC	CASSVSTGEGYTF
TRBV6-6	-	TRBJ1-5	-	TGTGCCAGCAGTTACCCACAGGGAGACAATCAGCCCCAGCATTTT	CASSYPQGDNQPQHF
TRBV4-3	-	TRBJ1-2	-	TGCGCCAGCAGCCAAGATTCGCAGGACGGGGGCTATGGCTACACCTTC	CASSQDSQDGGYGYTF
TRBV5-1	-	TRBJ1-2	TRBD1	TGCGCCAGCAGCTTGGACGGACAGGGGATCTATGGCTACACCTTC	CASSLDGQGIYGYTF
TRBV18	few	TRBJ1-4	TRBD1	TGTGCCAGCTCACCACCGTCCACAGGGGGGAATGAAAAACTGTTTTTT	CASSPPSTGGNEKLFF
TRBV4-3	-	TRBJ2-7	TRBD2	TGCGCCAGCAGCCAAGGGACTAGCGGGGGGCTGAACGAGCAGTACTTC	CASSQGTSGGLNEQYF
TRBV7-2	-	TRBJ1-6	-	TGTGCCAGCAGCCTAGACAGAAATTCACCCCTCCACTTT	CASSLDRNSPLHF
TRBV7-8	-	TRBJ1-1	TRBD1	TGTGCCAGCAGCCCCAGACAGGGACACGCTTTCTTT	CASSPRQGHAFF
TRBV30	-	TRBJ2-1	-	TGTGCCTGGAGTTCCCACCAGTTGGCTCGGGATAACAATGAGCAGTTCTTC	CAWSSHQLARDNNEQFF
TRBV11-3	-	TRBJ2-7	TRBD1	TGTGCCAGCAGCTCACCGGGACAGGGCTCCTACGAGCAGTACTTC	CASSSPGQGSYEQYF
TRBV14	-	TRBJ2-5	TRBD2	TGTGCCAGCAGCCAAGATTTGCGGGGGAACTTAGAGACCCAGTACTTC	CASSQDLRGNLETQYF
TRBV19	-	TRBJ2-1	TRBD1	TGTGCCAGTAAGCCAGGGGGCTCCTACAATGAGCAGTTCTTC	CASKPGGSYNEQFF
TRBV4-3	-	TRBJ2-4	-	TGCGCCAGCAGCCAAGATCGGCAGGGGTTTTACATTCAGTACTTC	CASSQDRQGFYIQYF